The 24 T cell receptor beta chains in this list originate from one sample, sequenced in a study of cytotoxic CD8 clonotypes in ibrutinib-treated CLL. Clones were sequenced by immunoSEQ multiplex PCR, and TCRdb holds only the in-frame ones, with some missing. The sample has roughly 150,000 clones, roughly four fifths seen once. The sample consisted of PBMCs, taken after 12 months of ibrutinib treatment. These receptors came from a human donor with chronic lymphocytic leukemia.

This clone has just one count. The rearrangement uses TRBV7-9 and TRBJ1-1; 8 bases match TRBD1. Looked up from germline, CDR1 is SEHNR and CDR2 is FQNEAQ (reference sequence). The CDR3 is made up of 15 amino acids. The V and J ends lost 5 bases and 5 bases, in that order; junction bases with no gene match: 10. CDR3 amino acids: CASSGINTGGTEAFF. Here the CDR3 DNA reads TGTGCCAGCAGCGGTATAAATACAGGGGGGACTGAAGCTTTCTTT.

The V call is TRBV28, the J call TRBJ2-7; maybe TRBD1 (6 bases). The ends were cut back, 3 bases at V and 2 bases at J, with 14 bases in the middle. The CDR3 is made up of 15 amino acids. Per the germline V gene, CDR1 is MDHEN and CDR2 is SYDVKM. The CDR3 DNA is TGTGCCAGCAGTTTTAAGGGGGAGCGAACCTACGAGCAGTACTTC. Translating gives CASSFKGERTYEQYF.

Notes on this clone: This CDR3 is also generated by other DNA sequences in the sample. The rearrangement uses TRBV7-2 and TRBJ2-1; possible D gene TRBD2, 5 bases. CDR1 and CDR2 (germline): SGHTA, FQGNSA. This CDR3 is built from 15 residues. V dropped 0 bases and J dropped 0 bases, with 6 bases sitting between them. The CDR3 nucleotides read TGTGCCAGCAGCTTAGCGGGGAGCTCCTACAATGAGCAGTTCTTC. It is translated as CASSLAGSSYNEQFF.

V and J are TRBV7-9 and TRBJ1-4, with 9 bases matching TRBD1. V lost 5 bases to trimming and J lost 3 bases; unmatched junction nucleotides: 4. The CDR3 runs to 15 residues. Germline V gene lookup returns CDR1 SEHNR and CDR2 FQNEAQ (reference sequence). The CDR3 region is CASSIGDRANEKLFF. CDR3 bases: TGTGCCAGCAGCATAGGGGACAGGGCTAATGAAAAACTGTTTTTT. Together with reference TRBV7-9 and TRBJ1-4, the CDR3 gives the full variable domain: DTGVSQNPRHKITKRGQNVTFRCDPISEHNRLYWYRQTLGQGPEFLTYFQNEAQLEKSRLLSDRFSAERPKGSFSTLEIQRTEQGDSAMYLCASSIGDRANEKLFFGSGTQLSVL.

This clone was picked up one time. The J gene is TRBJ1-1, the V gene TRBV4-1, with D uncertain. CDR3 length: 14 residues. Germline CDR1 is MGHRA and CDR2 is YSYEKL. The germline V and J ends were trimmed by 4 bases and 7 bases, with 16 bases remaining between them. In DNA form, the CDR3 reads TGCGCCAGCAGCCCAGGCGGCGGCGGAGGTGAAGCTTTCTTT. Its translation: CASSPGGGGGEAFF.

Only one count was recorded for this clone. The chain joins TRBV28 to TRBJ1-3, with 9 bases matching TRBD1. CDR1 and CDR2 from the germline V gene are MDHEN and SYDVKM. The CDR3 has 15 residues. V was pared by 3 bases and J by 6 bases, with 6 bases of the junction left unmatched. The CDR3 spells CASSLAGTGLNTIYF. CDR3 in DNA: TGTGCCAGCAGTTTGGCTGGGACAGGGTTAAACACCATATATTTT.

This chain uses TRBV11-2 with TRBJ2-1, with 11 bases matching TRBD2. After removal of 3 bases from V and 10 bases from J, the junction contained 5 bases not matched to a gene. The V gene's germline CDR1 is SGHAT and CDR2 FQNNGV. The length of the CDR3 is 14 residues. The CDR3 sequence: CASSFSGRAGEQFF. CDR3 nucleotide sequence: TGTGCCAGCAGCTTTAGCGGGAGGGCCGGGGAGCAGTTCTTC.

This chain joins TRBV18 and TRBJ2-5, with a possible D match to TRBD2 (5 bases). The CDR3 has 15 residues. Germline lookup yields CDR1 KGHSH and CDR2 LQKENI. The V gene lost 1 base and the J gene lost 9 bases, with 18 bases spanning the gap. The CDR3 sequence: CASSPQSGRFGSQYF. The CDR3 nucleotides read TGTGCCAGCTCACCACAATCTGGGAGATTTGGGTCCCAGTACTTC. The whole variable domain, remainder taken from reference TRBV18 and TRBJ2-5, is NAGVMQNPRHLVRRRGQEARLRCSPMKGHSHVYWYRQLPEEGLKFMVYLQKENIIDESGMPKERFSAEFPKEGPSILRIQQVVRGDSAAYFCASSPQSGRFGSQYFGPGTRLLVL.

The V and J genes are TRBV5-1 and TRBJ2-1; 12 positions agree with TRBD2. The junction had 3 bases not matched to a gene; V was cut back by 3 bases and J by 5 bases. Germline assignment: CDR1 SGHRS and CDR2 YFSETQ. This CDR3 comprises 15 residues. The chain's CDR3 is CASSSRTSGNNEQFF. As DNA, the CDR3 is TGCGCCAGCAGCTCAAGGACTAGCGGGAACAATGAGCAGTTCTTC.

V usage is TRBV7-2 and J usage is TRBJ2-1, with D perhaps matching TRBD2 (5 bases). Germline CDR1 and CDR2: SGHTA and FQGNSA. The CDR3 consists of 13 residues. The ends were cut back, 1 base at V and 10 bases at J, with 11 bases in the middle. DNA for the CDR3: TGTGCCAGCAGCTTAGTTCCCGGCGGGGAGCAGTTCTTC. This sequence encodes CASSLVPGGEQFF.

This clone has just one count. This sequence joins TRBV10-3 and TRBJ2-1, with a weak D call TRBD2 (6 bases). Germline V gene data show CDR1 as ENHRY and CDR2 as SYGVKD. The CDR3 has 13 amino acids. Trimming took off 10 bases at V and 5 bases at J, with 15 bases between the two ends. The CDR3 region has the DNA TGTGCCAACAGCCTGGGGGGAAACAATGAGCAGTTCTTC. This encodes CANSLGGNNEQFF.

The chain is built from TRBV6-5 and TRBJ2-7; unclear D gene. CDR1 is MNHEY, CDR2 SVGAGI, per germline. This CDR3 is built from 13 residues. V was pared by 2 bases and J by 0 bases, with 5 bases between. The CDR3 nucleotides are TGTGCCAGCAGTTACCCAGACTCCTACGAGCAGTACTTC. Amino acid sequence: CASSYPDSYEQYF.

This clone has only a few counts. CDR3 sequence reads: CASSPPGGVPEKLFF. CDR3 DNA sequence: TGTGCCAGCAGCCCCCCTGGGGGAGTTCCCGAAAAACTGTTTTTT. The chain couples TRBV5-8 to TRBJ1-4; a weak D match, TRBD1 (5 bases). The CDR3 has 15 residues. Germline CDR1 and CDR2: SGHTS and YDEGEE. V was cut by 4 bases and J by 8 bases, with 18 bases left in between.

This chain connects TRBV19 to TRBJ2-5, with 8 positions matching TRBD1. This CDR3 is 14 amino acids long. V lost 9 bases and J lost 2; bases outside the gene matches: 8. Germline assignment: CDR1 LNHDA and CDR2 SQIVND (reference sequence). The CDR3 coding sequence is TGTGCCAGCGGCCAGGGGGCCCTTCAAGAGACCCAGTACTTC. Translation: CASGQGALQETQYF.

The gene calls are TRBV28 and TRBJ1-1; D gene uncertain. This CDR3 is 14 amino acids long. Germline V gene sequence: CDR1 MDHEN, CDR2 SYDVKM. V gave up 2 bases and J gave up 1 base, with 8 bases separating them. This CDR3 reads CASSLMGKNTEAFF. CDR3 coding DNA: TGTGCCAGCAGTTTAATGGGGAAGAACACTGAAGCTTTCTTT. The full variable domain, completed using reference TRBV28 and TRBJ1-1, is DVKVTQSSRYLVKRTGEKVFLECVQDMDHENMFWYRQDPGLGLRLIYFSYDVKMKEKGDIPEGYSVSREKKERFSLILESASTNQTSMYLCASSLMGKNTEAFFGQGTRLTVV.

V is TRBV19 and J is TRBJ2-1; 8 nucleotides agree with TRBD2. J gave up 7 bases and V 7 bases, and 15 bases lay outside the gene matches. CDR1 is LNHDA and CDR2 is SQIVND in the germline V gene (reference sequence). This CDR3 is built from 16 residues. The CDR3 protein is CASTLGRTSFSNEQFF. In nucleotides, the CDR3 is TGTGCCAGTACCTTGGGCCGGACTAGCTTCTCGAATGAGCAGTTCTTC.

This clone was found once. The chain is built from TRBV4-1 and TRBJ2-5, with a tentative D call TRBD2 (6 bases). This CDR3 is 15 amino acids long. Germline CDR1 reads MGHRA; CDR2 reads YSYEKL. Trimming stripped 1 base from V and 5 bases from J, with 14 bases between. CDR3 region: CASSQGWGERETQYF. As DNA, the CDR3 is TGCGCCAGCAGCCAAGGTTGGGGGGAACGGGAGACCCAGTACTTC.

The chain is built from TRBV6-1 and TRBJ1-1; D gene uncertain. Germline loops: CDR1 MNHNS, CDR2 SASEGT. CDR3 size: 13 residues. The V and J ends lost 2 bases and 3 bases respectively, with 7 bases between them. The CDR3 spells CASSESAHTEAFF. The CDR3, as DNA: TGTGCCAGCAGTGAATCAGCTCACACTGAAGCTTTCTTT.

The CDR3 reads CASSPLTSELAKNIQYF. Here the CDR3 DNA reads TGTGCCAGCTCACCACTGACCAGCGAACTAGCCAAAAACATTCAGTACTTC. The chain uses TRBV18 and TRBJ2-4; D remains ambiguous. Germline assignment: CDR1 KGHSH and CDR2 LQKENI. Trimming left V 1 base short and J 0 bases short, with 13 bases between. The CDR3 is made up of 17 amino acids.

This chain uses TRBV11-2 with TRBJ2-6; D gene uncertain. The CDR3 length is 16 residues. V dropped 1 base and J dropped 0 bases, with 7 bases sitting between them. The germline V gene encodes CDR1 SGHAT and CDR2 FQNNGV. CDR3 in DNA: TGTGCCAGCAGCTTAGTTTGGTACTCTGGGGCCAACGTCCTGACTTTC. Protein product: CASSLVWYSGANVLTF.

CDR3 DNA sequence: TGTGCCAGCAGTCCGGACAGGGCGAATGGCTACACCTTC. Its protein product is CASSPDRANGYTF. V and J are TRBV28 and TRBJ1-2; 8 bases are shared with TRBD1. Germline CDR1 reads MDHEN; CDR2 reads SYDVKM. This CDR3 has 13 amino acids. Unmatched junction bases numbered 5, after V lost 5 bases and J lost 6 bases.

The rearrangement links TRBV7-9 to TRBJ2-1; D is possibly TRBD1 or TRBD2 (5 bases each). V was trimmed by 6 bases and J by 6 bases, leaving 9 bases between them. This CDR3 region has 12 residues. Germline V gives CDR1 SEHNR, CDR2 FQNEAQ (reference sequence). CDR3 DNA sequence: TGTGCCAGCAGACGGGGCTCCAATGAGCAGTTCTTC. Amino acid sequence: CASRRGSNEQFF.

The chain carries TRBV6-5 and TRBJ1-2, with 7 positions matching TRBD1. V was pared by 6 bases and J by 4 bases, with 5 bases of the junction left unmatched. This CDR3 has 13 residues. Looked up from germline, CDR1 is MNHEY and CDR2 is SVGAGI. CDR3 nucleotides: TGTGCCAGCAGCCAAGACAGGGCCTATGGCTACACCTTC. Translating it yields CASSQDRAYGYTF.

The genes are TRBV27 and TRBJ2-7; 7 bases fit TRBD1. Looked up from germline, CDR1 is MNHEY and CDR2 is SMNVEV (reference sequence). V was clipped by 4 bases and J by 6 bases; unmatched bases: 12. CDR3 length equals 15 residues. The CDR3 here is CASSWGRQGEVEQYF. The DNA of the CDR3 is TGTGCCAGCAGTTGGGGCAGACAGGGTGAGGTCGAGCAGTACTTC.